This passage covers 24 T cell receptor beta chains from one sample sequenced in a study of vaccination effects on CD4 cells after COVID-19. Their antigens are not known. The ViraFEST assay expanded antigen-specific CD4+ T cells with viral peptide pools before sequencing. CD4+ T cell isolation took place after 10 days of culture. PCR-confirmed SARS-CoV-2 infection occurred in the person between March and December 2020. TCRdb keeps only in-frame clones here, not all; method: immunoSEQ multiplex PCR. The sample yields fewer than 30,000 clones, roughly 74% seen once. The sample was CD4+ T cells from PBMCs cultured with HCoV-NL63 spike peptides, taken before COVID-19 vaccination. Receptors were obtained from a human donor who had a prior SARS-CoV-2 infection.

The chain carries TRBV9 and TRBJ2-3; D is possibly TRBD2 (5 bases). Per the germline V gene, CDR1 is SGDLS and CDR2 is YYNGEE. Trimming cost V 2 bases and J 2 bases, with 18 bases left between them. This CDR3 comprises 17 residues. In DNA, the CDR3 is TGTGCCAGCAGCGTGAGAGACGCTTTAGGACTCACAGATACGCAGTATTTT. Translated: CASSVRDALGLTDTQYF.

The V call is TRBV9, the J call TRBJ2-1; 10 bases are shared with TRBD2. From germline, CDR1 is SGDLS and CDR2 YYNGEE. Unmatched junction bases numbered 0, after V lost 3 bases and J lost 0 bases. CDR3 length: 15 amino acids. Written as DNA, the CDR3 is TGTGCCAGCAGCGAGCGGGGGGGCTCCTACAATGAGCAGTTCTTC. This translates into CASSERGGSYNEQFF. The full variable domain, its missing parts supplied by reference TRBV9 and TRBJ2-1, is DSGVTQTPKHLITATGQRVTLRCSPRSGDLSVYWYQQSLDQGLQFLIQYYNGEERAKGNILERFSAQQFPDLHSELNLSSLELGDSALYFCASSERGGSYNEQFFGPGTRLTVL.

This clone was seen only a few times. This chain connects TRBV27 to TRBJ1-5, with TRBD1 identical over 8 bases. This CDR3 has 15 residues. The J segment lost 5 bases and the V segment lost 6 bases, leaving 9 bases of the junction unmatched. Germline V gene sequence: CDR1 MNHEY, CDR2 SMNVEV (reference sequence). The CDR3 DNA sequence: TGTGCCAGCAGCCCATATGGACAGGGCGATCAGCCCCAGCATTTT. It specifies CASSPYGQGDQPQHF.

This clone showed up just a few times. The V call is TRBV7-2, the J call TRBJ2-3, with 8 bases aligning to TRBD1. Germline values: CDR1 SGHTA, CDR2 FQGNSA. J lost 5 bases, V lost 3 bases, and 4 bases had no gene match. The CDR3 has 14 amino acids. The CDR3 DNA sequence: TGTGCCAGCAGCTTCAACAGGGGGAAAGATACGCAGTATTTT. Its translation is CASSFNRGKDTQYF.

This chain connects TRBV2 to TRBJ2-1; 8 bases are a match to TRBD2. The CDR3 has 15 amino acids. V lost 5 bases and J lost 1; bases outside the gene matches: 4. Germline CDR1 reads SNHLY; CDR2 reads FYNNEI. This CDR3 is CASSSERGSYNEQFF. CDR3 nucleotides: TGTGCCAGCAGTTCAGAGCGGGGGTCCTACAATGAGCAGTTCTTC.

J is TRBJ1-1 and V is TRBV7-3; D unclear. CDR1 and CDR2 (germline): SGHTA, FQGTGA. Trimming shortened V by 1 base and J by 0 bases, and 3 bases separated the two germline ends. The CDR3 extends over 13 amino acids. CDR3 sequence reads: CASSLRMNTEAFF. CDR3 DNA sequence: TGTGCCAGCAGCTTAAGGATGAACACTGAAGCTTTCTTT.

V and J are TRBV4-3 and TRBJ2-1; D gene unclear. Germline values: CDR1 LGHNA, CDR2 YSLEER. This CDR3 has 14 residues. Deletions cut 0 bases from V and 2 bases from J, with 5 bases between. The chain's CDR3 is CASSQEGTYNEQFF. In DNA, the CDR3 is TGCGCCAGCAGCCAAGAAGGAACCTACAATGAGCAGTTCTTC.

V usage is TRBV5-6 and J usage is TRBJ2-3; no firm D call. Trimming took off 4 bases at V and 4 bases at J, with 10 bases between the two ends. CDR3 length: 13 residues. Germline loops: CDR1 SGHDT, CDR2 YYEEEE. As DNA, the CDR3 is TGTGCCAGCAGCCTCGAGCGAGCAGATACGCAGTATTTT. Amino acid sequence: CASSLERADTQYF.

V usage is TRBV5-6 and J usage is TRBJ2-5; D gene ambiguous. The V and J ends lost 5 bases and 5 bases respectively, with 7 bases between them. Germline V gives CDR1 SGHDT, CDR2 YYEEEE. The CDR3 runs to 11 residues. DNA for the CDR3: TGTGCCAGCAGTGATCGGGAGACCCAGTACTTC. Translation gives CASSDRETQYF.

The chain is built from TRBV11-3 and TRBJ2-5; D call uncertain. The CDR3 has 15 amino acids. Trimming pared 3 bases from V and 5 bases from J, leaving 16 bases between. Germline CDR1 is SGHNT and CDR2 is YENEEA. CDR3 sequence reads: CASSFSSQLSETQYF. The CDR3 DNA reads TGTGCCAGCAGCTTTTCCTCCCAGCTCTCGGAGACCCAGTACTTC.

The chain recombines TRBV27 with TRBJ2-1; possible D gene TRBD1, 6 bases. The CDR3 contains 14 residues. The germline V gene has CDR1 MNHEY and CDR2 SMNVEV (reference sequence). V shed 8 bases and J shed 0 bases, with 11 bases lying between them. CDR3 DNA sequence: TGTGCCAGCCGGCAGGGGACCTCCTACAATGAGCAGTTCTTC. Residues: CASRQGTSYNEQFF.

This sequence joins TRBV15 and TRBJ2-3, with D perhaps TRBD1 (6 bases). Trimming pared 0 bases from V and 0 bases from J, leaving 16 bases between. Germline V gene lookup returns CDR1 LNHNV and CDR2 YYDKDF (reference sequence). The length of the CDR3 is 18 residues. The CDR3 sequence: CATSRDQYTGRSTDTQYF. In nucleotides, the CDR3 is TGTGCCACCAGCAGAGATCAATATACAGGGAGAAGCACAGATACGCAGTATTTT.

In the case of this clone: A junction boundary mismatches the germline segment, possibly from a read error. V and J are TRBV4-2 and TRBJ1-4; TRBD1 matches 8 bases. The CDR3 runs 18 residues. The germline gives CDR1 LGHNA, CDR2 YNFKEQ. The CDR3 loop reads CASSQQRQGSATNERLFF. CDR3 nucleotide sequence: TGTGCCAGCAGCCAGCAACGACAGGGGTCGGCAACTAATGAAAGACTGTTTTTT.

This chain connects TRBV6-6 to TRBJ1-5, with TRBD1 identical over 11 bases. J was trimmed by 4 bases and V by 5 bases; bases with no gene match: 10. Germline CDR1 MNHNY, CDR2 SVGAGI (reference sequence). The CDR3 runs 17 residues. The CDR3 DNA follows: TGTGCCAGCAGTCACCGGACAGGGGGCGGCGTAAATCAGCCCCAGCATTTT. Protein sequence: CASSHRTGGGVNQPQHF.

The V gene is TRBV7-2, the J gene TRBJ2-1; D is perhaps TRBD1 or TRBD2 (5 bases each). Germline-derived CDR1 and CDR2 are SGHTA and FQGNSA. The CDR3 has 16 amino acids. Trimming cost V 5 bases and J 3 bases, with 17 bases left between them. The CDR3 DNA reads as TGTGCCAGCAGCCACCGGGTGGGGGTGGACTACAATGAGCAGTTCTTC. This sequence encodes CASSHRVGVDYNEQFF.

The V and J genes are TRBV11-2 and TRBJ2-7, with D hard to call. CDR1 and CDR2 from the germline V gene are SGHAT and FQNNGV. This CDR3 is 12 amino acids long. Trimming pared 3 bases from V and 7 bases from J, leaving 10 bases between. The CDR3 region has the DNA TGTGCCAGCAGCTTCCCTAATACGGAGCAGTACTTC. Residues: CASSFPNTEQYF.

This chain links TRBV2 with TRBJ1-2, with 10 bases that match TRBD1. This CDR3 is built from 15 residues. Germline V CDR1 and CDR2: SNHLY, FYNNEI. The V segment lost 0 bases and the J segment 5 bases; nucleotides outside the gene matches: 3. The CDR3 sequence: CASSEAGTGEYGYTF. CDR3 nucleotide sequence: TGTGCCAGCAGTGAAGCTGGGACAGGGGAGTATGGCTACACCTTC.

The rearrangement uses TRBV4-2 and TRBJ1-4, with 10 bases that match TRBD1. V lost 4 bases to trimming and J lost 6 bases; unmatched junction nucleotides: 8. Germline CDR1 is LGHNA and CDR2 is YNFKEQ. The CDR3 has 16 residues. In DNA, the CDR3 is TGTGCCAGCAGCCGCGACAGACAGGGGGCCCATGAAAAACTGTTTTTT. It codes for CASSRDRQGAHEKLFF.

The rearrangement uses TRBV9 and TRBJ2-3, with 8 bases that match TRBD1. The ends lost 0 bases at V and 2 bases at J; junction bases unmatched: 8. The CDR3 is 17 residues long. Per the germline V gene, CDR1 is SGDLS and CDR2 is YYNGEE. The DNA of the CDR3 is TGTGCCAGCAGCGTAGGGTTTCGGACAGGGAACACAGATACGCAGTATTTT. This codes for CASSVGFRTGNTDTQYF.

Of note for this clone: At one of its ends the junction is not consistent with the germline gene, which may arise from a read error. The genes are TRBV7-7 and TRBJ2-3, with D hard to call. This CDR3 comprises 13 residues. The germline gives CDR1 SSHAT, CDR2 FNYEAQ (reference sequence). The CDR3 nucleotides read TGTGCTAGCAGCTTAGATCTTTTGGATACGCAGTATTTT. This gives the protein CASSLDLLDTQYF. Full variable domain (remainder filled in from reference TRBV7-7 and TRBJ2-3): GAGVSQSPRYKVTKRGQDVTLRCDPISSHATLYWYQQALGQGPEFLTYFNYEAQPDKSGLPSDRFSAERPEGSISTLTIQRTEQRDSAMYRCASSLDLLDTQYFGPGTRLTVL.

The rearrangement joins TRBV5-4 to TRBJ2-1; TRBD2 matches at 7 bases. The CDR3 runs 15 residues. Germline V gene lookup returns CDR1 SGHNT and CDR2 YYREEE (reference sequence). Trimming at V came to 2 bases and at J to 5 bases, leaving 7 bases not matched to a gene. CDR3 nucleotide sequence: TGTGCCAGCAGCTTCGGTTTAGCGGGCAACAATGAGCAGTTCTTC. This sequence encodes CASSFGLAGNNEQFF.

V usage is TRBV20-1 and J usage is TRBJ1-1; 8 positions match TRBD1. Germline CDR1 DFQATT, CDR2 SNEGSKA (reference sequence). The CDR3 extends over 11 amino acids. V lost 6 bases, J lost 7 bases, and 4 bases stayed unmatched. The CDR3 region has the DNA TGCAGTGCCACTGACAGGGGTGAAGCTTTCTTT. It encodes CSATDRGEAFF.

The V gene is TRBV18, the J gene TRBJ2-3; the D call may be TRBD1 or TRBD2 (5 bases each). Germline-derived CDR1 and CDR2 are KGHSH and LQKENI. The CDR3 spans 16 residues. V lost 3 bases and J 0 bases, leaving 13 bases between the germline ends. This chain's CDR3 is CASSPLFGASTDTQYF. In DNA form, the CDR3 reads TGTGCCAGCTCACCCCTCTTCGGGGCTAGCACAGATACGCAGTATTTT.

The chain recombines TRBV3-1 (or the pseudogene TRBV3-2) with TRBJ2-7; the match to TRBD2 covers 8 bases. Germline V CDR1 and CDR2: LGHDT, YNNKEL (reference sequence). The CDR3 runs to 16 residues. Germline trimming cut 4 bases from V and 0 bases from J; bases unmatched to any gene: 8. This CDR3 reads CASSRDPGGFSYEQYF. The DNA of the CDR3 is TGTGCCAGCAGCCGAGACCCGGGGGGGTTCTCCTACGAGCAGTACTTC.